The 10 T cell receptor beta chains listed next were all sequenced from one sample in a study of blood T cell repertoires in COVID-19. TCRdb's copy holds only in-frame clones and misses some; the assay was immunoSEQ multiplex PCR. The sample lists some 120,000 clones, around 82% occurring once. Sequencing used peripheral blood. These receptors came from a man in his thirties or forties with COVID-19, enrolled during active disease.

Only one count was recorded for this clone. The chain links TRBV7-2 to TRBJ2-7; maybe TRBD1 (6 bases). Germline-derived CDR1 and CDR2 are SGHTA and FQGNSA. The CDR3 has 15 residues. V was clipped by 7 bases and J by 2 bases, with 18 bases between them. The CDR3 bases are TGTGCCAGCAACCCCTCTCAACAGGGAACCTACGAGCAGTACTTC. Translated, it gives CASNPSQQGTYEQYF.

The chain's CDR3 is CASSPPLCRAPRGQPQHF. CDR3 DNA sequence: TGTGCCAGCAGCCCCCCCTTGTGTCGGGCACCCCGGGGGCAGCCCCAGCATTTT. V gene TRBV21-1 combines with J gene TRBJ1-5. TRBV21-1 is labeled a pseudogene. The CDR3 is 18 residues long.

The V and J genes are TRBV11-3 and TRBJ2-3; 7 bases align to TRBD1. CDR3 length: 16 amino acids. V lost 3 bases and J lost 2; bases outside the gene matches: 8. Germline V CDR1 and CDR2: SGHNT, YENEEA. As DNA, the CDR3 is TGTGCCAGCAGCTTTCGGACAGGACCTACCACAGATACGCAGTATTTT. Amino acid sequence: CASSFRTGPTTDTQYF.

The V and J genes are TRBV6-2 or TRBV6-3 and TRBJ1-2; 10 bases agree with TRBD1. CDR3 length: 14 amino acids. Trimming at V came to 2 bases and at J to 6 bases, leaving 3 bases not matched to a gene. Germline CDR1 reads MNHEY; CDR2 reads SVGEGT. The CDR3 protein is CASSYRDRGNGYTF. As DNA, the CDR3 is TGTGCCAGCAGTTACAGGGACAGGGGCAATGGCTACACCTTC.

This clone has a handful of counts. The chain couples TRBV12-3 or TRBV12-4 to TRBJ1-1; D is undetermined. The CDR3 contains 12 residues. The V end was cut by 3 bases, the J end by 10 bases, with 12 bases between. This CDR3 reads CASSFTDSRAFF. The CDR3 bases are TGTGCCAGCAGTTTCACGGACTCAAGAGCTTTCTTT.

V and J are TRBV15 and TRBJ1-2, with D hard to call. The CDR3 length is 13 residues. Germline V gene sequence: CDR1 LNHNV, CDR2 YYDKDF (reference sequence). The ends were cut back, 0 bases at V and 8 bases at J, with 10 bases in the middle. CDR3 DNA sequence: TGTGCCACCAGCAGAGATCAAGGGAGCGGCTACACCTTC. As protein: CATSRDQGSGYTF.

J is TRBJ2-7 and V is TRBV19; D is possibly TRBD1 (5 bases). Looked up from germline, CDR1 is LNHDA and CDR2 is SQIVND (reference sequence). V shed 5 bases and J shed 4 bases, with 18 bases lying between them. The CDR3 totals 15 residues. The CDR3 protein is CASSSIGAIGYEQYF. The DNA of the CDR3 is TGTGCCAGTAGTTCGATAGGGGCCATTGGTTACGAGCAGTACTTC.

As regards this clone: At one end the junction does not follow the germline gene, possibly because of a read error. The genes are TRBV3-1 (or the pseudogene TRBV3-2) and TRBJ2-5; 10 bases map to TRBD2. Per the germline V gene, CDR1 is LGHDT and CDR2 is YNNKEL (reference sequence). The CDR3 is made up of 17 amino acids. The CDR3 spells CASSQEELAGPQEPQYF. As DNA, the CDR3 is TGTGCCAGCAGCCAAGAAGAACTAGCGGGACCTCAAGAGCCCCAGTACTTC.

The chain couples TRBV6-1 to TRBJ1-3; the D gene is possibly TRBD1 (5 bases). The CDR3 totals 15 residues. The germline V gene has CDR1 MNHNS and CDR2 SASEGT. The V end lost 2 bases, the J end lost 2 bases, and 10 bases lay between the germline ends. CDR3 loop: CASSENTGPGNTIYF. Here the CDR3 DNA reads TGTGCCAGCAGTGAAAACACAGGCCCTGGAAACACCATATATTTT.

The genes are TRBV29-1 and TRBJ1-2; the D gene is possibly TRBD1 (5 bases). Germline CDR1 SQVTM, CDR2 ANQGSEA. V shed 6 bases and J shed 8 bases, with 19 bases lying between them. There are 13 residues in the CDR3. The CDR3 spells CSVAGTFSLGYTF. CDR3 coding DNA: TGCAGCGTGGCTGGGACTTTCAGCCTGGGCTACACCTTC.